The table lists the clone carrying this TCR beta chain with a few counts. No antigen is known for it. V lost 4 bases and J lost 4; bases outside the gene matches: 7. The CDR3 covers 15 residues. Germline V gene data show CDR1 as LGHNA and CDR2 as YSLEER. This entry is derived from a study of spatial heterogeneity in lung cancer. Study outcomes and limitations: Tumors with more nonsynonymous mutations had more expanded intratumoral alpha and beta TCRs.

TCR cDNA molecules each had a unique molecular identifier. TCRdb re-called the 5' RACE reads through MiXCR, storing one row per CDR3 protein. This sample has around 9,300 distinct CDR3 sequences, with 5% to 6.5% found just once. The sample's time point: sample taken at primary tumor resection. Untreated early-stage non-small cell lung cancer patients, fewer than 85 in total, were the donors. Sequencing was performed on whole RNA extracted from tumor and nontumor lung tissue, or from frozen PBMC, and the material was left unsorted. This sequence was found in a female donor with early-stage non-small cell lung cancer. The specimen was lung tumor tissue, collected at surgery. V usage is TRBV4-3 and J usage is TRBJ2-5; 9 nucleotides line up with TRBD2. The CDR3 loop is CASSRIAGAPETQYF. As DNA, the CDR3 is TGCGCCAGCAGCCGGATAGCGGGAGCCCCAGAGACCCAGTACTTC.